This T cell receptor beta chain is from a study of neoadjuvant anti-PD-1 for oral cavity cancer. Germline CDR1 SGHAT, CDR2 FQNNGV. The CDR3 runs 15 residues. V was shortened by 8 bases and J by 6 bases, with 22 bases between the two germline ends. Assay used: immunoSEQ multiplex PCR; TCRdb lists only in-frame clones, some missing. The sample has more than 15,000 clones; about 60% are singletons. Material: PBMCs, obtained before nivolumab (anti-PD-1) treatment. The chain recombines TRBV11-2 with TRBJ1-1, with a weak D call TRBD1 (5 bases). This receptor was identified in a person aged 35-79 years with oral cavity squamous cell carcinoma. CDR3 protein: CASRGRDGYLSEAFF. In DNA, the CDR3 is TGTGCCAGCCGGGGGAGGGACGGGTATCTTTCTGAAGCTTTCTTT. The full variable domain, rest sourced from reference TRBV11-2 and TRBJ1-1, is EAGVAQSPRYKIIEKRQSVAFWCNPISGHATLYWYQQILGQGPKLLIQFQNNGVVDDSQLPKDRFSAERLKGVDSTLKIQPAKLEDSAVYLCASRGRDGYLSEAFFGQGTRLTVV.